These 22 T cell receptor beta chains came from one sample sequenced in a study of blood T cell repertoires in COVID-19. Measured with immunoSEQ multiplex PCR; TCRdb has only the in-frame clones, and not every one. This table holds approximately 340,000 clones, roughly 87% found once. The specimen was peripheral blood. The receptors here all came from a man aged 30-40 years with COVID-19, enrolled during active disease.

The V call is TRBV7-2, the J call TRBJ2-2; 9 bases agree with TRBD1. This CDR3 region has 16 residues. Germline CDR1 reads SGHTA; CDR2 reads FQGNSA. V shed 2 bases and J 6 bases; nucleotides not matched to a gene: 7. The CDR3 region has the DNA TGTGCCAGCAGCTTAAGGGACAGGGAGGTTGCCGGGGAGCTGTTTTTT. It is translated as CASSLRDREVAGELFF. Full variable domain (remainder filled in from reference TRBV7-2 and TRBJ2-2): GAGVSQSPSNKVTEKGKDVELRCDPISGHTALYWYRQSLGQGLEFLIYFQGNSAPDKSGLPSDRFSAERTGGSVSTLTIQRTQQEDSAVYLCASSLRDREVAGELFFGEGSRLTVL.

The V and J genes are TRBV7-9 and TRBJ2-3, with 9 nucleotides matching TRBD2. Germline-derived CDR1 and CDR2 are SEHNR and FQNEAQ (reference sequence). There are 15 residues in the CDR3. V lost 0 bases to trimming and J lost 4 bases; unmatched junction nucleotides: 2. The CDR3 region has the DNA TGTGCCAGCAGCTTAGCGGCGGGAGGGCCAGATACGCAGTATTTT. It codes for CASSLAAGGPDTQYF.

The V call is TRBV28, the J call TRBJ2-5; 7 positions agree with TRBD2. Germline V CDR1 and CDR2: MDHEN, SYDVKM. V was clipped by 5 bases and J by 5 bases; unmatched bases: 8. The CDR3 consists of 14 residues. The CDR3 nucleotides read TGTGCCAGCAGTACGCCAGGCGGGGGTGAGACCCAGTACTTC. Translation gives CASSTPGGGETQYF.

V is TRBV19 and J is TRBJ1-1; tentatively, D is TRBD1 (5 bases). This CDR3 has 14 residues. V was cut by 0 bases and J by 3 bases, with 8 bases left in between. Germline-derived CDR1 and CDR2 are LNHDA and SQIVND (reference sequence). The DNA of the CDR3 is TGTGCCAGTAGTATAGAGTGGGGGGACACTGAAGCTTTCTTT. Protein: CASSIEWGDTEAFF.

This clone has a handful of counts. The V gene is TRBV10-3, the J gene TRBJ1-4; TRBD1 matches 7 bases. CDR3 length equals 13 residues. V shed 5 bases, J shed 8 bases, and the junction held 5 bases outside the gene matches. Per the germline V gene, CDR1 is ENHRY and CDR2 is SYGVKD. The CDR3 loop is CAISRETGEKLFF. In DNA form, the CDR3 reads TGTGCCATCAGTAGAGAGACAGGGGAAAAACTGTTTTTT.

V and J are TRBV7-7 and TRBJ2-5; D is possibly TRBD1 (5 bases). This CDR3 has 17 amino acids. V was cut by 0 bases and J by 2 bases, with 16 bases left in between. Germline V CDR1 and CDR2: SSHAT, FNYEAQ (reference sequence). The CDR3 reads CASSLASRAELQETQYF. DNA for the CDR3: TGTGCCAGCAGCTTAGCGAGCAGGGCAGAGCTACAAGAGACCCAGTACTTC.

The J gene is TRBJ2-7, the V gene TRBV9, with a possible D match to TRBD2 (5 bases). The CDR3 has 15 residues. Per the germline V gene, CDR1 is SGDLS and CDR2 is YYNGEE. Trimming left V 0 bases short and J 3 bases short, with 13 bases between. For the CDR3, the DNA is TGTGCCAGCAGCGTAGAACCCGGGAAGGGCTACGAGCAGTACTTC. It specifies CASSVEPGKGYEQYF. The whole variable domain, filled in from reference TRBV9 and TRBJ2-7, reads DSGVTQTPKHLITATGQRVTLRCSPRSGDLSVYWYQQSLDQGLQFLIQYYNGEERAKGNILERFSAQQFPDLHSELNLSSLELGDSALYFCASSVEPGKGYEQYFGPGTRLTVT.

The CDR3 protein is CASSVGTVSYEQYF. In nucleotides, the CDR3 is TGTGCCAGCAGCGTCGGGACAGTCTCCTACGAGCAGTACTTC. The rearrangement uses TRBV5-6 and TRBJ2-7, with 7 bases that match TRBD1. CDR3 length: 14 residues. Germline CDR1 SGHDT, CDR2 YYEEEE. With V trimmed by 4 bases and J by 0 bases, 4 bases remained unmatched.

The CDR3 is CATSLHSNQPQHF. CDR3 bases: TGTGCCACCTCACTCCATAGCAATCAGCCCCAGCATTTT. V usage is TRBV19 and J usage is TRBJ1-5; D is unclear. V was shortened by 10 bases and J by 0 bases, with 10 bases between the two germline ends. Germline V gene data show CDR1 as LNHDA and CDR2 as SQIVND (reference sequence). The CDR3 runs 13 residues.

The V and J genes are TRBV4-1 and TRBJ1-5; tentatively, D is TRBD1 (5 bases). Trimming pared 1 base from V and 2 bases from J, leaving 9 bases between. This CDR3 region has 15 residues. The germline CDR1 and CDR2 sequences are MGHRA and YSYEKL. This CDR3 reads CASSQGQGGNQPQHF. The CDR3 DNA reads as TGCGCCAGCAGCCAAGGGCAGGGCGGCAATCAGCCCCAGCATTTT.

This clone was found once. CDR3 residues: CASSPHLSYEQYF. CDR3 nucleotide sequence: TGTGCCAGCAGTCCACACCTCTCCTACGAGCAGTACTTC. V and J are TRBV27 and TRBJ2-7; D gene uncertain. The CDR3 runs to 13 residues. Germline assignment: CDR1 MNHEY and CDR2 SMNVEV (reference sequence). Trimming removed 5 bases from V and 0 bases from J, with 8 bases in between.

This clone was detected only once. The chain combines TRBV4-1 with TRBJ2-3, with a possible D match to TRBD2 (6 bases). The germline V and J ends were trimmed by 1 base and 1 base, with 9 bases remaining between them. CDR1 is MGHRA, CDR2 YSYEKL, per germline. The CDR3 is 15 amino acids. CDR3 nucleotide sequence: TGCGCCAGCAGCCAAGTCGGGAGTGGCACAGATACGCAGTATTTT. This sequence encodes CASSQVGSGTDTQYF.

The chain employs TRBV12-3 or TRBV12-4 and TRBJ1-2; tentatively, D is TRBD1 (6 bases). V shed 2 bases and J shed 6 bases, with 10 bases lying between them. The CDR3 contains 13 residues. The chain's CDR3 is CASSLYRDDGYTF. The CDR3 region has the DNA TGTGCCAGCAGTTTATACAGGGACGATGGCTACACCTTC.

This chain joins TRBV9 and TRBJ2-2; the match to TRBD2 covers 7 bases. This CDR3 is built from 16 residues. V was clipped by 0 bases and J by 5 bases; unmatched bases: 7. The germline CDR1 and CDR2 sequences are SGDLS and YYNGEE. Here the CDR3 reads CASSVVPAGRTGELFF. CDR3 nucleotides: TGTGCCAGCAGCGTAGTTCCAGCGGGAAGGACCGGGGAGCTGTTTTTT.

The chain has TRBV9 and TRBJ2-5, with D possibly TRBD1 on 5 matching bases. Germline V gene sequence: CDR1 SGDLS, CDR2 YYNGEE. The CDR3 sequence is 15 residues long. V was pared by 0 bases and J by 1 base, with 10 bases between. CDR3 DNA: TGTGCCAGCAGCGTAGCTGGACAACTCCAAGAGACCCAGTACTTC. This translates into CASSVAGQLQETQYF.

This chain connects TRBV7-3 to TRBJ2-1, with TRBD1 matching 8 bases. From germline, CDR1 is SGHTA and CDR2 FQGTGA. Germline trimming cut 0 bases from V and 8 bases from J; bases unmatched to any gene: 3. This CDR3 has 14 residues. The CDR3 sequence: CASSLTAGGDEQFF. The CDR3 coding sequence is TGTGCCAGCAGCTTAACGGCAGGGGGCGATGAGCAGTTCTTC.

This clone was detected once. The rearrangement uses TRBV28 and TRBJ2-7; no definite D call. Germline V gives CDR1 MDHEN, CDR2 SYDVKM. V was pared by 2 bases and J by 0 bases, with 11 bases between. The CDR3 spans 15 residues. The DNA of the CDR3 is TGTGCCAGCAGTTTAGGCGGTTTACCCTCCTACGAGCAGTACTTC. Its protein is CASSLGGLPSYEQYF.

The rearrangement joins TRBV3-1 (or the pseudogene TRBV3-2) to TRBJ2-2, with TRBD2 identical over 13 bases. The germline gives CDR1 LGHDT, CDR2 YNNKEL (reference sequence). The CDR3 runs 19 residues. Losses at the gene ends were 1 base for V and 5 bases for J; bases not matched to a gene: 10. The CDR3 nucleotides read TGTGCCAGCAGCCAAGTAGCACTAGCGGGAGGGCCCGGGACCGGGGAGCTGTTTTTT. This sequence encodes CASSQVALAGGPGTGELFF.

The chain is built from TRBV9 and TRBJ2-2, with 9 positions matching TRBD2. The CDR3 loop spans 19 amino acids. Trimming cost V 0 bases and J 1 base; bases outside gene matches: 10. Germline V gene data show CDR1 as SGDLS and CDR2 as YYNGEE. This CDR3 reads CASSVGGSGGSMNTGELFF. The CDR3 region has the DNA TGTGCCAGCAGCGTAGGCGGTAGCGGGGGCTCAATGAACACCGGGGAGCTGTTTTTT.

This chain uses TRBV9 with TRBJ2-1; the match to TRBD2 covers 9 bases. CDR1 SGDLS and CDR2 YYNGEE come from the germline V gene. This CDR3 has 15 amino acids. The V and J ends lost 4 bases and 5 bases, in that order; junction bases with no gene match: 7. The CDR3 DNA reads TGTGCCAGCAGCCTCACAGCGGGAGGAAACAATGAGCAGTTCTTC. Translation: CASSLTAGGNNEQFF.

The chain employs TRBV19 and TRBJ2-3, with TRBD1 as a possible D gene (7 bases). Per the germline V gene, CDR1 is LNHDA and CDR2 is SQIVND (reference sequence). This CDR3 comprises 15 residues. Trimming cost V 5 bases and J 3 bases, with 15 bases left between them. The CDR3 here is CASSPRAGGTDTQYF. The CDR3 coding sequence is TGTGCCAGTAGTCCCAGGGCAGGGGGGACAGATACGCAGTATTTT.

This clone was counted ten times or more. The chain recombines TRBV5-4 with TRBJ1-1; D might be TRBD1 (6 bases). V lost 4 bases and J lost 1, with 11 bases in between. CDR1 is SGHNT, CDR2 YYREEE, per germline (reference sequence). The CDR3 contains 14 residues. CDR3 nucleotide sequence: TGTGCCAGCAGCCACACAGGGCAGAACACTGAAGCTTTCTTT. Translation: CASSHTGQNTEAFF.